This T cell receptor beta chain stems from a study of CD8+ T cells in alopecia areata. For the study at large: Twice a day, 5 to 10 mg of oral tofacitinib was administered to treated patients. Tofacitinib ran for 6 to 18 months before 6 months off drug. The study's findings and limits: Scalp sequencing captures resident alphabeta T cells of normal skin too.

Extracted RNA was reverse transcribed into cDNA, the sequencing template. Produced via immunoSEQ multiplex PCR; TCRdb's table is partial and in-frame only. The table lists fewer than 250,000 clones, about 53% of them singletons. As concerns this clone: Its antigen is unidentified.

CDR1 is GTSNPN, CDR2 SVGIG, per germline (reference sequence). CDR3 length: 14 amino acids. The V segment lost 3 bases and the J segment 1 base; nucleotides outside the gene matches: 4. PBMCs were stained for CD3, CD4 and CD8, and CD4+ and CD8+ T cells were sorted. The chain couples TRBV30 to TRBJ2-3; 7 bases align to TRBD1. The sample in question was CD4+ T cells sorted from blood, obtained at week 0. The receptor comes from a human donor with alopecia areata. CDR3 in amino acids: CAWSLGQRTDTQYF. Written as DNA, the CDR3 is TGTGCCTGGAGCCTGGGACAGCGCACAGATACGCAGTATTTT.